A single T cell receptor (beta chain) is shown here with its context. The antigen remains undetermined. This record comes from a study of somatic mutations in cytotoxic T cells in rheumatoid arthritis. Overall study results and limits: Rheumatoid arthritis patients showed CD8+ clonality increasing with age, unlike healthy controls.

The protocol was immunoSEQ multiplex PCR, while the TCRdb copy is restricted to in-frame clones and leaves out a portion. The sample has approximately 20,000 clones, roughly 80% seen once. The CDR3 is made up of 14 amino acids. CDR1 MNHEY and CDR2 SMNVEV come from the germline V gene (reference sequence). Trimming stripped 7 bases from V and 4 bases from J, with 16 bases between. The chain recombines TRBV27 with TRBJ1-1, with D uncertain. The sequencing sample was made of CD8+ T cells sorted from blood. The clonotype comes from a woman aged 45-60 years in good health. The DNA of the CDR3 is TGTGCCAGCACCCCCGGGTCGGGGAGCACTGAAGCTTTCTTT. Translating gives CASTPGSGSTEAFF.